The T cell receptor (beta chain) under discussion was sequenced for a study of neoadjuvant anti-PD-1 for oral cavity cancer. Germline assignment: CDR1 SGHRS and CDR2 YFSETQ. The V end lost 0 bases, the J end lost 2 bases, and 10 bases lay between the germline ends. The CDR3 consists of 15 residues. Libraries were prepared by immunoSEQ multiplex PCR; TCRdb keeps only in-frame clonotypes and omits some of them. The sample includes a few thousand clones, roughly 64% of them seen just once. Sample: tumor tissue, taken before nivolumab (anti-PD-1) treatment. This TCR was recovered from a person aged 35-79 years with oral cavity squamous cell carcinoma. This rearrangement joins TRBV5-1 to TRBJ2-3, with a tentative D call TRBD1 (5 bases). Written as DNA, the CDR3 is TGCGCCAGCAGCTTGGGGGTCAGGGTCACAGATACGCAGTATTTT. This translates into CASSLGVRVTDTQYF.